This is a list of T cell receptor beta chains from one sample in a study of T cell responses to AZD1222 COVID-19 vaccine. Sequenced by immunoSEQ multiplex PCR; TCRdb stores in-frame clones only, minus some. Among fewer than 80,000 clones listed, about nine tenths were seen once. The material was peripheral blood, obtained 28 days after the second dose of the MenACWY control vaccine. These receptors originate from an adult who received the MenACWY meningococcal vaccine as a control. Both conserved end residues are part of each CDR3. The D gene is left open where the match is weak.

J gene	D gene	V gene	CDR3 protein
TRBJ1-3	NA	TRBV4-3	CASSQEGYSHNSGNTIYF
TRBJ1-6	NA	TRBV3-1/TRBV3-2	CASSQHIEDSPLHF
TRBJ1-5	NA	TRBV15	CATSRDLWGNRNQPQHF
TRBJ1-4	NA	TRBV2	CASSVRGGAANEKLFF
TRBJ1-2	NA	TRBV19	CASKAGYGYTF
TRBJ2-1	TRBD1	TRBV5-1	CASSFDRGYNEQFF
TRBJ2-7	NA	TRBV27	CASRGQGGNYEQYF
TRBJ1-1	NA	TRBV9	CASSVGPNTEAFF
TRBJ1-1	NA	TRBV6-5	CASINGGTRTEAFF
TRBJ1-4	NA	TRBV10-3	CATGRGVAAPNEKLFF
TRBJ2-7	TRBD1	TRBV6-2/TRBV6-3	CASSTRQGSNEQYF
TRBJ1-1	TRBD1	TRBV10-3	CAISPTDRGGGNTEAFF
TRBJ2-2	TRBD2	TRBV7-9	CASSLRSGGTGELFF
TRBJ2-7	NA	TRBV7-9	CASSSARTGTYEQYF
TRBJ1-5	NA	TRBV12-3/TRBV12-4	CASSSRDNQPQHF
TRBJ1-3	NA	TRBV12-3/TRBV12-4	CASSPGTGNTIYF
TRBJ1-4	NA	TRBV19	CASSDRLNEKLFF
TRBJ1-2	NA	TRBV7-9	CASSLEIPSYGYTF
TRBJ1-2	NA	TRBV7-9	CASSLAAGSIGYTF
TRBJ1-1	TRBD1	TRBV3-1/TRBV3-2	CASSPRADRGGNTEAFF
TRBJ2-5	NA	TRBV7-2	CASSLAARRQETQYF
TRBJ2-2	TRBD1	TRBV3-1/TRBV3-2	CASSQNRGRSGELFF
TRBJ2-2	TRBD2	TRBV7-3	CASSLGLADPGELFF
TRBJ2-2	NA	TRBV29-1	CSVTGTPNTGELFF
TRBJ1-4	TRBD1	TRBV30	CAWTNRTGLNEKLFF
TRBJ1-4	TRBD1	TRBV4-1	CASSGYAGTENEKLFF
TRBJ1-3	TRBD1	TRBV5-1	CASSPEADRASSTIYF
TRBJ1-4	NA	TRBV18	CASSASRVEGEKLFF
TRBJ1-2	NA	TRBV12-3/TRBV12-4	CASSLEGLGYTF
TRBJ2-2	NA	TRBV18	CASSPRGGANTGELFF
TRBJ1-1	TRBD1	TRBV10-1	CASSESSRGVPRRDF
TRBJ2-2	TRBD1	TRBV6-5	CASSSDRRNTGELFF
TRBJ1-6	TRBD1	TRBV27	CASSLSGQGRVYDHSPLHF
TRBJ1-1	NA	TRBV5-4	CASSGIWGTEAFF
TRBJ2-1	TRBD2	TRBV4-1	CASSQTGGPNEQFF
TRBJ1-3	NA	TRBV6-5	CASSRGTGNTIYF
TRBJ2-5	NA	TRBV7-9	CASSLAGVRETQYF
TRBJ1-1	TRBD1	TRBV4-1	CASSPPNSGTAGLGRDTEAFF
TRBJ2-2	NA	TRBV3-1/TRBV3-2	CASSQSGELFF
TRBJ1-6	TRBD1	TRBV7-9	CASRPTGNNSPLHF